These T cell receptor beta chains were read from a single sample in a study of blood T cell repertoires in COVID-19. The table came from immunoSEQ multiplex PCR; TCRdb's copy has only in-frame clones and leaves some out. The sample has a few hundred thousand clones, about four fifths seen once. The sequenced sample was peripheral blood. These receptors were obtained from a man in his thirties or forties who had recovered from COVID-19. CDR3s include the opening cysteine and the closing phenylalanine or tryptophan. A D gene is named only where the DNA matches it firmly. Size tells how often a clone was seen (once, few, many) or the class of an expanded clone, and some rows leave it out.

clone_size j_call cdr3_length v_call d_call cdr3_aa cdr3_nt
once TRBJ2-7 13 TRBV10-3 NA CAISETSPYEQYF TGTGCCATCAGTGAGACTAGCCCGTACGAGCAGTACTTC
once TRBJ2-7 16 TRBV5-1 TRBD2 CASSRTSGGSSYEQYF TGCGCCAGCAGCCGCACTAGCGGGGGCAGCTCCTACGAGCAGTACTTC
NA TRBJ1-6 17 TRBV3-1/TRBV3-2 NA CASSQDLGIGRNSPLHF TGTGCCAGCAGCCAAGATCTGGGGATAGGGAGAAATTCACCCCTCCACTTT
NA TRBJ2-1 15 TRBV7-3 TRBD2 CASSRTSGSYNEQFF TGTGCCAGCAGCCGGACTAGCGGGAGTTACAATGAGCAGTTCTTC
once TRBJ1-5 16 TRBV27 NA CASSLAAGLKYQPQHF TGTGCCAGCAGCCTGGCGGCAGGGCTGAAATATCAGCCCCAGCATTTT
few TRBJ2-2 15 TRBV27 TRBD2 CASSLRTSGTGELFF TGTGCCAGCAGTTTGAGGACTAGCGGCACCGGGGAGCTGTTTTTT
few TRBJ1-4 19 TRBV5-1 TRBD1 CASSANFRDRRSEWRKLFF TGCGCCAGCAGCGCCAATTTCCGGGACAGGAGGAGTGAGTGGCGGAAACTGTTTTTT
NA TRBJ2-5 15 TRBV5-4 TRBD2 CASSWGLAGVETQYF TGTGCCAGCAGCTGGGGACTAGCGGGGGTGGAGACCCAGTACTTC
NA TRBJ2-3 15 TRBV5-4 NA CASSLVGSGTDTQYF TGTGCCAGCAGCTTGGTAGGGAGTGGCACAGATACGCAGTATTTT
NA TRBJ1-2 16 TRBV10-3 NA CAIRGGSANQKSGYTF TGTGCCATCAGGGGGGGGAGCGCCAATCAAAAATCTGGCTACACCTTC
NA TRBJ1-3 14 TRBV7-9 TRBD1 CASLGTGAGNTIYF TGTGCCAGCCTAGGGACAGGGGCTGGAAACACCATATATTTT
once TRBJ2-1 14 TRBV7-2 TRBD2 CASSLGLAGNEQFF TGTGCCAGCAGCTTAGGACTAGCGGGGAATGAGCAGTTCTTC
NA TRBJ2-3 16 TRBV2 TRBD2 CASSRLAGTSTDTQYF TGTGCCAGCTCAAGACTAGCGGGCACTAGCACAGATACGCAGTATTTT